Sequencing of this TCR delta chain was carried out in a study of gamma-delta T cells after stem cell transplantation. Remarks on this clone: A much larger clone differs from this one at a single base, so this may be a read error.

CDR1 GEAIGNYY and CDR2 EKD come from the germline V gene. The CDR3 covers 17 residues. TCRdb reran clone calling via CATT on the RT-PCR reads. The sample shows under 2,500 delta-chain clones, approximately 16% of them seen only once. The source material was gamma-delta T cells. This rearrangement joins TRDV2 to TRDJ3, with 8 bases identical to TRDD3. This TCR came from a human donor. It is not recorded whose cells these are; they may come from a transplant donor. The CDR3 DNA sequence: TGTGCCCGTGACACTGGGGGCCTCTCCTGGGACACCCGACAGATGTTTTTC. It yields the protein CARDTGGLSWDTRQMFF.